Each of the 29 T cell receptor beta chains below was sequenced from the same sample in a study of CD8+ T cells in alopecia areata. The sequencing template was cDNA reverse transcribed from extracted RNA. The table came from immunoSEQ multiplex PCR; TCRdb's copy has only in-frame clones and leaves some out. The sample records about 64,000 clones, about half being singletons. Noted treatment: oral pan-JAK inhibitor, 5-10 mg twice daily. Sample: CD8+ T cells sorted from blood, taken at approximately week 39, from a patient treated with tofacitinib. The receptors originated from a human donor with alopecia areata.

The chain links TRBV27 to TRBJ2-5; D is ambiguous. This CDR3 is 15 amino acids long. Germline V gene lookup returns CDR1 MNHEY and CDR2 SMNVEV (reference sequence). V was shortened by 6 bases and J by 4 bases, with 18 bases between the two germline ends. The CDR3 protein is CASRVTSTPGETQYF. CDR3 sequence (DNA): TGTGCCAGCAGGGTGACATCCACCCCTGGAGAGACCCAGTACTTC.

Many counts were recorded for this clone. This CDR3 is also generated by other DNA sequences in the sample. The chain combines TRBV7-3 with TRBJ1-1; D gene ambiguous. V was trimmed by 1 base and J by 4 bases, leaving 10 bases between them. Germline V lookup: CDR1 SGHTA, CDR2 FQGTGA. The CDR3 spans 14 residues. The DNA for the CDR3 is TGTGCCAGCAGCTTAAAGGTCGAGGGCACTGAAGCTTTCTTT. Translation: CASSLKVEGTEAFF.

This clone was counted once. This sequence joins TRBV4-1 and TRBJ2-7; 7 nucleotides match TRBD2. The CDR3 runs to 14 residues. Germline-derived CDR1 and CDR2 are MGHRA and YSYEKL. V shed 1 base and J 6 bases; nucleotides not matched to a gene: 6. CDR3 nucleotide sequence: TGCGCCAGCAGCCAAGGTGCTAGCGGCCGCGAGCAGTACTTC. Translated, it gives CASSQGASGREQYF.

CDR3 in amino acids: CASSDRGAYEQFF. The CDR3 DNA sequence: TGTGCCAGCAGTGATAGGGGGGCCTATGAGCAGTTCTTC. The rearrangement links TRBV6-5 to TRBJ2-1; TRBD1 or TRBD2 may be the D gene (6 bases each). The germline V gene has CDR1 MNHEY and CDR2 SVGAGI. Trimming left V 5 bases short and J 8 bases short, with 13 bases between. The CDR3 has 13 amino acids.

The chain recombines TRBV7-6 with TRBJ1-5, with no clear D. The CDR3 consists of 13 residues. Per the germline V gene, CDR1 is SGHVS and CDR2 is FNYEAQ. V lost 5 bases and J 1 base, leaving 6 bases between the germline ends. The CDR3 protein is CASSGGSNQPQHF. In DNA, the CDR3 is TGTGCCAGCAGCGGCGGGAGCAATCAGCCCCAGCATTTT.

The sample holds a few counts of this clone. The V and J genes are TRBV15 and TRBJ1-3; no clear D. This CDR3 is 15 amino acids long. Trimming left V 0 bases short and J 2 bases short, with 8 bases between. Germline CDR1 LNHNV, CDR2 YYDKDF (reference sequence). CDR3 sequence (DNA): TGTGCCACCAGCAGAGATCGGCCAGCTGGAAACACCATATATTTT. It encodes CATSRDRPAGNTIYF.

This chain joins TRBV27 and TRBJ2-1, with 7 bases aligning to TRBD1. CDR3 length equals 14 residues. J was trimmed by 9 bases and V by 5 bases; bases with no gene match: 10. Per the germline V gene, CDR1 is MNHEY and CDR2 is SMNVEV (reference sequence). The CDR3 DNA reads TGTGCCAGCAGTCACAGGGGTCAGGGTAGTGAGCAGTTCTTC. Encoded protein: CASSHRGQGSEQFF.

The chain links TRBV30 to TRBJ2-2; D is ambiguous. This CDR3 is 11 amino acids long. Germline assignment: CDR1 GTSNPN and CDR2 SVGIG (reference sequence). Deletions cut 4 bases from V and 5 bases from J, with 5 bases between. The CDR3 DNA sequence: TGTGCCTGGACCAGTACCGGGGAGCTGTTTTTT. It codes for CAWTSTGELFF.

This rearrangement joins TRBV9 to TRBJ1-5; a possible D gene is TRBD1 (6 bases). V was trimmed by 5 bases and J by 4 bases, leaving 13 bases between them. In germline, CDR1 is SGDLS, CDR2 YYNGEE. This CDR3 comprises 14 residues. The CDR3 loop is CASSSGDPNQPQHF. DNA for the CDR3: TGTGCCAGCAGTTCAGGGGACCCAAATCAGCCCCAGCATTTT.

This clone has more than one count but fewer than ten. The chain employs TRBV9 and TRBJ2-5, with D maybe TRBD1 (5 bases). The germline V gene has CDR1 SGDLS and CDR2 YYNGEE. V lost 2 bases to trimming and J lost 0 bases, with 8 bases between them. The CDR3 totals 14 residues. This chain's CDR3 is CASSVMDNQETQYF. In DNA, the CDR3 is TGTGCCAGCAGCGTTATGGACAACCAAGAGACCCAGTACTTC.

This chain uses TRBV29-1 with TRBJ2-2, with 8 bases fitting TRBD2. The germline V gene has CDR1 SQVTM and CDR2 ANQGSEA. V gave up 7 bases and J gave up 3 bases; unmatched junction bases: 4. The CDR3 is made up of 13 amino acids. The CDR3 sequence: CSALAVYTGELFF. Written as DNA, the CDR3 is TGCAGCGCACTAGCGGTGTACACCGGGGAGCTGTTTTTT.

V gene TRBV29-1 combines with J gene TRBJ2-7, with D perhaps TRBD1 (5 bases). Germline-derived CDR1 and CDR2 are SQVTM and ANQGSEA. Trimming shortened V by 6 bases and J by 2 bases, and 14 bases separated the two germline ends. CDR3 length equals 13 residues. The CDR3 DNA sequence: TGCAGCGTACGACAGCCAACAGCCTACGAGCAGTACTTC. Translating it yields CSVRQPTAYEQYF.

As for this clone: This sample includes further DNA sequences coding for the same CDR3. The genes are TRBV6-5 and TRBJ2-3; D is unresolved. V lost 6 bases, J lost 5 bases, and 6 bases lay in between. The CDR3 is 11 residues long. Germline CDR1 MNHEY, CDR2 SVGAGI. CDR3 nucleotides: TGTGCCAGCAGCCCTGGAGATACGCAGTATTTT. This gives the protein CASSPGDTQYF.

J is TRBJ2-7 and V is TRBV5-1; the match to TRBD1 covers 7 bases. This CDR3 spans 13 amino acids. Germline V gene sequence: CDR1 SGHRS, CDR2 YFSETQ. The trim removed 4 bases at V and 4 bases at J, leaving 5 bases unmatched. CDR3 sequence (DNA): TGCGCCAGCAGCGGCCAACAGGGGTACGAGCAGTACTTC. It translates to CASSGQQGYEQYF.

This clone appeared a few times. The CDR3 nucleotides read TGTGCCAGCAGTTTCCTAGCCGGACTAGCGGGAGAGAGTGAGCAGTTCTTC. This encodes CASSFLAGLAGESEQFF. The chain is built from TRBV28 and TRBJ2-1, with 13 bases fitting TRBD2. V lost 3 bases and J lost 9; bases outside the gene matches: 11. CDR3 length equals 17 residues. Germline V gene lookup returns CDR1 MDHEN and CDR2 SYDVKM.

This rearrangement joins TRBV11-1 to TRBJ2-5; no clear D. Trimming shortened V by 2 bases and J by 2 bases, and 3 bases separated the two germline ends. The germline gives CDR1 SGHAT, CDR2 FQDESV (reference sequence). This CDR3 contains 12 residues. This CDR3 reads CASSLNQETQYF. CDR3 sequence (DNA): TGTGCCAGCAGCTTAAATCAAGAGACCCAGTACTTC.

The chain couples TRBV9 to TRBJ2-5; D might be TRBD2 (5 bases). The J call may be faulty, since TRBJ2-7 better matches the DNA end. Looked up from germline, CDR1 is SGDLS and CDR2 is YYNGEE. The CDR3 totals 15 residues. The CDR3 DNA reads TGTGCCAGCAGCGTAGCAGGAGCGCCGGGGAACGAGCAGTACTTC. Amino acid sequence: CASSVAGAPGNEQYF.

This clone is a singleton in its sample. This same CDR3 is encoded by further DNA sequences in the sample. The V call is TRBV9, the J call TRBJ2-7, with unresolved D. The ends were cut back, 0 bases at V and 7 bases at J, with 11 bases in the middle. The CDR3 loop spans 13 amino acids. Germline V gene sequence: CDR1 SGDLS, CDR2 YYNGEE. The DNA of the CDR3 is TGTGCCAGCAGCGTAGTCTCTGGTGGGGAGCAGTACTTC. It specifies CASSVVSGGEQYF.

This clone occurred a few times. The chain combines TRBV28 with TRBJ1-4; TRBD1 matches at 7 bases. The J segment lost 7 bases and the V segment lost 3 bases, leaving 2 bases of the junction unmatched. This CDR3 has 13 amino acids. In germline, CDR1 is MDHEN, CDR2 SYDVKM. For the CDR3, the DNA is TGTGCCAGCAGTTTGACAGGGAGTGAAAAACTGTTTTTT. Translated: CASSLTGSEKLFF. Filled out from reference TRBV28 and TRBJ1-4, the complete variable domain reads DVKVTQSSRYLVKRTGEKVFLECVQDMDHENMFWYRQDPGLGLRLIYFSYDVKMKEKGDIPEGYSVSREKKERFSLILESASTNQTSMYLCASSLTGSEKLFFGSGTQLSVL.

The chain has TRBV4-1 and TRBJ2-1; D not certain. The germline CDR1 and CDR2 sequences are MGHRA and YSYEKL. V dropped 4 bases and J dropped 5 bases, with 12 bases sitting between them. This CDR3 is built from 14 residues. The CDR3 sequence: CASSPRALHNEQFF. DNA for the CDR3: TGCGCCAGCAGCCCCCGGGCCCTCCACAATGAGCAGTTCTTC.

The CDR3 region has the DNA TGTGCCAGCAGGAATACAGCGGCCTATTACTACGAGCAGTACTTC. Encoded protein: CASRNTAAYYYEQYF. The gene calls are TRBV7-9 and TRBJ2-7; D might be TRBD2 (5 bases). Trimming removed 6 bases from V and 3 bases from J, with 18 bases in between. This CDR3 is 15 amino acids long. The germline gives CDR1 SEHNR, CDR2 FQNEAQ (reference sequence).

In its sample, this clone is medium-sized. The V call is TRBV6-4, the J call TRBJ2-1, with TRBD2 matching 8 bases. V shed 0 bases, J shed 6 bases, and the junction held 7 bases outside the gene matches. This CDR3 is built from 16 residues. CDR1 is MRHNA and CDR2 is SNTAGT in the germline V gene. Here the CDR3 DNA reads TGTGCCAGCAGTGACTCGGCTAGCGGGTCCAGCAATGAGCAGTTCTTC. Its translation: CASSDSASGSSNEQFF.

CDR3 nucleotides: TGCGCCAGCAGCCAAGTCTCGCTAGCGGCCTCTTACGAGCAGTACTTC. It is translated as CASSQVSLAASYEQYF. This chain connects TRBV4-1 to TRBJ2-7; 7 bases are shared with TRBD2. The V and J ends lost 1 base and 4 bases, in that order; junction bases with no gene match: 10. Germline values: CDR1 MGHRA, CDR2 YSYEKL. CDR3 length: 16 residues.

The chain is built from TRBV27 and TRBJ2-7, with D perhaps matching TRBD2 (6 bases). Trimming removed 11 bases from V and 3 bases from J, with 14 bases in between. The CDR3 is made up of 12 amino acids. CDR1 and CDR2 (germline): MNHEY, SMNVEV (reference sequence). The CDR3 spells CASGSGLYEQYF. Here the CDR3 DNA reads TGTGCCTCCGGGAGTGGACTCTACGAGCAGTACTTC.

The chain carries TRBV28 and TRBJ2-1, with TRBD1 matching over 10 bases. Germline lookup yields CDR1 MDHEN and CDR2 SYDVKM. The CDR3 length is 17 residues. The trim removed 4 bases at V and 4 bases at J, leaving 10 bases unmatched. The CDR3 sequence is CASSSRRDRGLYNEQFF. The CDR3 DNA sequence: TGTGCCAGCAGTTCACGACGGGACAGGGGACTTTACAATGAGCAGTTCTTC.

This clone has a handful of counts. The junction differs from germline at one of its ends, possibly a read error. V usage is TRBV6-4 and J usage is TRBJ2-1, with 11 bases lining up with TRBD2. Germline CDR1 reads MRHNA; CDR2 reads SNTAGT. The CDR3 is 14 residues long. The CDR3 reads CAISVTSGSDEQFF. In DNA, the CDR3 is TGTGCCATCAGTGTTACTAGCGGGAGCGATGAGCAGTTCTTC.

The gene calls are TRBV9 and TRBJ2-7; possible D gene TRBD2, 6 bases. The CDR3 covers 16 residues. Germline CDR1 is SGDLS and CDR2 is YYNGEE. Trimming stripped 4 bases from V and 4 bases from J, with 21 bases between. CDR3 coding DNA: TGTGCCAGCAGCATCCTCGGGGGAGCCAGGCGGTACGAGCAGTACTTC. This translates into CASSILGGARRYEQYF.

The CDR3 reads CASSGGQGYEQYF. CDR3 DNA: TGTGCCAGCAGCGGGGGACAGGGATACGAGCAGTACTTC. This sequence joins TRBV7-9 and TRBJ2-7; 9 positions agree with TRBD1. The CDR3 runs to 13 residues. Looked up from germline, CDR1 is SEHNR and CDR2 is FQNEAQ (reference sequence). V lost 5 bases, J lost 4 bases, and 3 bases stayed unmatched.

The count of this clone is one. For the CDR3, the DNA is TGTGCCAGTAGTATTCGGGAGAGCCTCAATGAGCAGTTCTTC. The encoded protein is CASSIRESLNEQFF. The rearrangement joins TRBV19 to TRBJ2-1; TRBD2 might be the D (6 bases). CDR1 and CDR2 (germline): LNHDA, SQIVND (reference sequence). V dropped 3 bases and J dropped 6 bases, with 12 bases sitting between them. The CDR3 extends over 14 amino acids.